A selection of T cell receptor beta chains follows, all from one sample in a study of cytomegalovirus exposure and HLA in healthy donors. Profiled with immunoSEQ multiplex PCR; TCRdb holds only in-frame clones, not every one. Among under 250,000 clones, about 88% were seen once, and the ten largest hold 9.5% to 15%. Input material: PBMCs. These receptors all stem from a man between 18 and 29 years old in good health and CMV-seropositive. CDR3s leave out the opening cysteine and the closing phenylalanine or tryptophan. A D gene is named only where the DNA matches it firmly.

v_call	d_call	j_call	cdr3_aa
TRBV7-2	-	TRBJ2-1	ASSITGTSTYNEQF
TRBV7-8	TRBD2	TRBJ2-7	ASSPRGASGRVYEQY
TRBV7-6	-	TRBJ1-1	ASSSMNTEAF
TRBV5-4	-	TRBJ2-3	ASSLQVAAIWSTDTQY
TRBV5-6	TRBD1	TRBJ1-2	ASSLWGQGNYGYT
TRBV5-1	TRBD1	TRBJ1-2	ASSLAGGQGYGYT
TRBV15	-	TRBJ1-2	ATSRDRGGSYGYT
TRBV5-4	-	TRBJ1-5	ASSRLGSNQPQH
TRBV5-1	-	TRBJ1-1	ASSSEGTEAF
TRBV4-1	TRBD2	TRBJ2-3	ASSQETSEDTQY
TRBV4-3	TRBD1	TRBJ2-6	ASSQATGVGANVLT
TRBV5-6	TRBD1	TRBJ1-2	ASSFGTGVGYGYT
TRBV2	-	TRBJ1-1	ASSEMGANTEAF
TRBV12-5	-	TRBJ2-2	ASGFMVTGELF
TRBV2	-	TRBJ1-2	ASTFGGPIYGYT
TRBV30	-	TRBJ2-7	AWSKAGLLNYEQY
TRBV10-1	-	TRBJ1-1	ASSDSGVTEAF
TRBV7-9	TRBD2	TRBJ2-5	ASSLVAGGMRETQY
TRBV2	TRBD2	TRBJ2-1	ASRGTSGNNEQF
TRBV29-1	TRBD2	TRBJ2-3	SVELFGLAGTTAQY
TRBV5-6	TRBD2	TRBJ2-7	ASNIQGSGISTYEQY
TRBV5-4	-	TRBJ2-7	ASSWGGTSAAYEQY
TRBV7-2	-	TRBJ2-1	ASSSGTTYNEQF
TRBV19	-	TRBJ1-5	ASSIRDNNQPQH
TRBV18	-	TRBJ2-2	ASSPQGTGELF
TRBV27	TRBD1	TRBJ2-7	ASSLTGGSHEQY
TRBV25-1	-	TRBJ1-5	ASSDGGSSNQPQH
TRBV11-2	-	TRBJ2-1	ASSDPEKF
TRBV6-6	-	TRBJ1-4	ASSLRQSTNEKLF
TRBV5-8	-	TRBJ2-1	ASSLLNEQF
TRBV27	-	TRBJ1-2	ASSQGRDGSFYGYT
TRBV10-3	-	TRBJ1-2	AIRGDSDNYGYT
TRBV5-1	-	TRBJ1-1	ASRTGVNTEAF
TRBV10-2	-	TRBJ2-2	ASKEGYTGELF
TRBV11-1	-	TRBJ1-1	ASSRTPMNTEAF
TRBV28	TRBD2	TRBJ2-5	ASWGGETQY
TRBV2	-	TRBJ2-3	ASSEAGRIGTDTQY
TRBV6-1	-	TRBJ2-7	ASSGSRGRADEQY
TRBV21-1	-	TRBJ2-7	ASSNPGQGRYEQY
TRBV4-1	-	TRBJ1-2	ASSQVGGAKGYT
TRBV5-1	TRBD1	TRBJ2-2	ASSNNPPGQGFTGELF
TRBV4-3	TRBD1	TRBJ1-2	ASSQDEGALRGYT